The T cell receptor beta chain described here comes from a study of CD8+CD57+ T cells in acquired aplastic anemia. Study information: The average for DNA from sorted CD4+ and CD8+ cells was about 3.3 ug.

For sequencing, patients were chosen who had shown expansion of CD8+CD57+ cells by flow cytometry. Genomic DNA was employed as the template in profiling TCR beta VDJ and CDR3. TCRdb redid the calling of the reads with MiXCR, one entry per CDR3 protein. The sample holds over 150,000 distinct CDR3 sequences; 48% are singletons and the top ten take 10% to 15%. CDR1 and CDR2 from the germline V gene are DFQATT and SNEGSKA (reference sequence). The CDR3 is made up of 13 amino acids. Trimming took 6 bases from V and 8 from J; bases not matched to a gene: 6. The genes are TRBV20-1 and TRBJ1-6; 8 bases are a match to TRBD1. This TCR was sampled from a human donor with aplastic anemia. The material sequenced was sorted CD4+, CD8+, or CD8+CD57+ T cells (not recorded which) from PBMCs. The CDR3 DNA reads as TGCAGTGCAATGACAGGGGCTGATTCACCCCTCCACTTT. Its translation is CSAMTGADSPLHF.